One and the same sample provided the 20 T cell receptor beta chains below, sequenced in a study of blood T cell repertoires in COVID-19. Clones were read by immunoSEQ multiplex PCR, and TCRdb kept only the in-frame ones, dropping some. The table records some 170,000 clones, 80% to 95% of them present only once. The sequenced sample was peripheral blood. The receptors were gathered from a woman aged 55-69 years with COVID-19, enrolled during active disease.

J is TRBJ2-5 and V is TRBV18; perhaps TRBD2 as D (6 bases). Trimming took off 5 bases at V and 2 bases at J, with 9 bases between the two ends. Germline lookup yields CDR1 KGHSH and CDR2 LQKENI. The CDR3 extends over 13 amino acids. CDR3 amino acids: CASSGTAQETQYF. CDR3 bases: TGTGCCAGCTCAGGGACTGCGCAAGAGACCCAGTACTTC.

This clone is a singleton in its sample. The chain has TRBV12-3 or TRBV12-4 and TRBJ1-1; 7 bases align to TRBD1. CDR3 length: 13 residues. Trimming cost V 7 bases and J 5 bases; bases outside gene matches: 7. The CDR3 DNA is TGTGCCAGCATCAAGACAGGGAGGACTGAAGCTTTCTTT. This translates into CASIKTGRTEAFF.

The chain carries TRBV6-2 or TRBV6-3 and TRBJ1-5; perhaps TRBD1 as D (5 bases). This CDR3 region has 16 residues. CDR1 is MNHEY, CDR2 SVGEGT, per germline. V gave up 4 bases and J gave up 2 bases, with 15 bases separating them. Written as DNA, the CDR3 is TGTGCCAGCAGTTCCGCGTTTGGGGCAGGCAATCAGCCCCAGCATTTT. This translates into CASSSAFGAGNQPQHF.

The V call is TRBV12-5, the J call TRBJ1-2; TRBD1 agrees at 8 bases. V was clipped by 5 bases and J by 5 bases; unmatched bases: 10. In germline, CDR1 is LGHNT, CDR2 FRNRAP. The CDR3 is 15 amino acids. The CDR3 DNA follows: TGTGCTAGTGGTCCCGAGACAGGGGCAATTTATGGCTACACCTTC. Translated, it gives CASGPETGAIYGYTF.

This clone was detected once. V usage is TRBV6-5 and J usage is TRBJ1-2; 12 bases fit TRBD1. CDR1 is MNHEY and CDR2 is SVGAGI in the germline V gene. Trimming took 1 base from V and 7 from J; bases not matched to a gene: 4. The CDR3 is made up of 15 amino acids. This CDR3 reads CASSYWDRGLAGYTF. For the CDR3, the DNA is TGTGCCAGCAGTTACTGGGACAGGGGGCTCGCTGGCTACACCTTC.

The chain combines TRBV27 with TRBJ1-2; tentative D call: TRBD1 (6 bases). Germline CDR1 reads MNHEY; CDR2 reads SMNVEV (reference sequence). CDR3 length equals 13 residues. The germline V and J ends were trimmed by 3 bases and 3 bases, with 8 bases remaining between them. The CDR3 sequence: CASSFSGDYGYTF. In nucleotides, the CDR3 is TGTGCCAGCAGTTTCTCAGGGGACTATGGCTACACCTTC.

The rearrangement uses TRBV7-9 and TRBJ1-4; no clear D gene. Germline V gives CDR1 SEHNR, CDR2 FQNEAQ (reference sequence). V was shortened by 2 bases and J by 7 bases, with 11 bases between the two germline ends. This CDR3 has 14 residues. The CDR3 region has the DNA TGTGCCAGCAGCTTATCGGGGATCGGTGAAAAACTGTTTTTT. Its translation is CASSLSGIGEKLFF.

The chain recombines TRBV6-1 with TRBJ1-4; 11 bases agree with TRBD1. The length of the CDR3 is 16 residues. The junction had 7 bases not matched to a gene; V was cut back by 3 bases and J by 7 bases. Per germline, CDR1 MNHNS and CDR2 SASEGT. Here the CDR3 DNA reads TGTGCCAGCAGTGAGCCGGGACAGGGGGGAATTGAAAAACTGTTTTTT. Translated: CASSEPGQGGIEKLFF.

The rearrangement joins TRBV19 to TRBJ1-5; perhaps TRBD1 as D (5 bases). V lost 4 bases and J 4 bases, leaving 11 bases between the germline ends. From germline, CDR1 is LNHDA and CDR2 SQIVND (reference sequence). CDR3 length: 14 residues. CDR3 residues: CASSKEGVNQPQHF. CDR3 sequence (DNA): TGTGCCAGTAGTAAAGAAGGGGTAAATCAGCCCCAGCATTTT.

The CDR3 protein is CASKSEQGPYNEQFF. Written as DNA, the CDR3 is TGTGCCAGCAAGTCGGAACAGGGGCCCTACAATGAGCAGTTCTTC. The chain carries TRBV6-5 and TRBJ2-1; TRBD1 aligns across 7 bases. This CDR3 contains 15 residues. In germline, CDR1 is MNHEY, CDR2 SVGAGI. The trim removed 7 bases at V and 2 bases at J, leaving 8 bases unmatched.

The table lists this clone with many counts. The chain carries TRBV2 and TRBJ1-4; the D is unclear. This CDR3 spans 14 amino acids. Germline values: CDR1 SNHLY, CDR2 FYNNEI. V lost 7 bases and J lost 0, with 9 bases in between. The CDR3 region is CASTPGSTNEKLFF. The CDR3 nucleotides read TGTGCCAGCACTCCGGGGTCAACTAATGAAAAACTGTTTTTT.

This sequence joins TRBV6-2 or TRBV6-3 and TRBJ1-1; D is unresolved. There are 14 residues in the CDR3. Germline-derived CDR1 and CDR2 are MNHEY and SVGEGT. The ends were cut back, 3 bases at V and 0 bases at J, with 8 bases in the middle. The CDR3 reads CASSYNFMNTEAFF. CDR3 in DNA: TGTGCCAGCAGTTATAACTTCATGAACACTGAAGCTTTCTTT.

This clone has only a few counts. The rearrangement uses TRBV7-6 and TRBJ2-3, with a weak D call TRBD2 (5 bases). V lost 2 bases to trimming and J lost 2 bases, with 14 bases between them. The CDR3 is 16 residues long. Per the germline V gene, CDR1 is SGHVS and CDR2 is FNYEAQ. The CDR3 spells CASSLWGAGITDTQYF. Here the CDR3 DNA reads TGTGCCAGCAGCTTATGGGGAGCTGGGATCACAGATACGCAGTATTTT.

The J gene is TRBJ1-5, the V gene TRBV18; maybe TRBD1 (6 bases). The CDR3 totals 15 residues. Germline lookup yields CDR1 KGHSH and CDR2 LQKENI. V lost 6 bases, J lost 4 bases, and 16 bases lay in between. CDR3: CASSQSGQINQPQHF. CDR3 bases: TGTGCCAGCTCGCAATCTGGACAGATAAATCAGCCCCAGCATTTT.

The CDR3 DNA reads TGTGCCAGTAGTACCGGGACATTCCCGTACGAGCAGTACTTC. As protein: CASSTGTFPYEQYF. The rearrangement links TRBV19 to TRBJ2-7; D is perhaps TRBD1 (6 bases). Looked up from germline, CDR1 is LNHDA and CDR2 is SQIVND (reference sequence). Trimming shortened V by 4 bases and J by 4 bases, and 14 bases separated the two germline ends. This CDR3 contains 14 residues.

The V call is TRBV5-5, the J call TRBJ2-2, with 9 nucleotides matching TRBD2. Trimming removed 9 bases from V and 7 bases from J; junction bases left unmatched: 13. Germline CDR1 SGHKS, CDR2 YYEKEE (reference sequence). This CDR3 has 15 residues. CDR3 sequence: CATRQGGGANGELFF. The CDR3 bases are TGTGCCACCCGTCAGGGCGGGGGGGCAAACGGGGAGCTGTTTTTT.

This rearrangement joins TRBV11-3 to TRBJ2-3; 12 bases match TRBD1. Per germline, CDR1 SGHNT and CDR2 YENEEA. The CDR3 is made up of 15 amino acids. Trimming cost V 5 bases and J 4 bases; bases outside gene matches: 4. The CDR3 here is CASSRGTGGADTQYF. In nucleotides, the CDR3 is TGTGCCAGCAGCCGCGGGACAGGGGGCGCAGATACGCAGTATTTT.

The CDR3 region is CASSLQGHVSNQPQHF. In nucleotides, the CDR3 is TGTGCCAGCAGCTTGCAGGGACATGTTAGCAATCAGCCCCAGCATTTT. The chain joins TRBV5-5 to TRBJ1-5; TRBD1 might be the D (6 bases). V lost 1 base to trimming and J lost 0 bases, with 11 bases between them. The CDR3 is 16 amino acids. Germline CDR1 SGHKS, CDR2 YYEKEE (reference sequence).

CDR3 in DNA: TGTGCCAGTAGTAGAGGGGACAGACTCCAAGAGACCCAGTACTTC. Protein sequence: CASSRGDRLQETQYF. The V call is TRBV19, the J call TRBJ2-5, with 7 positions matching TRBD1. The CDR3 totals 15 residues. The V gene end was trimmed by 4 bases and the J gene end by 1 base; junction bases not matched to a gene: 6. Germline V gives CDR1 LNHDA, CDR2 SQIVND (reference sequence).

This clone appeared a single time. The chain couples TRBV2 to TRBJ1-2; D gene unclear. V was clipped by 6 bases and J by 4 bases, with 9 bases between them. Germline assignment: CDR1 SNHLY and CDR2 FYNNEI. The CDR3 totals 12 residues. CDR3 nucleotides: TGTGCCAGCAGCACTGACATCTATGGCTACACCTTC. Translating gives CASSTDIYGYTF.